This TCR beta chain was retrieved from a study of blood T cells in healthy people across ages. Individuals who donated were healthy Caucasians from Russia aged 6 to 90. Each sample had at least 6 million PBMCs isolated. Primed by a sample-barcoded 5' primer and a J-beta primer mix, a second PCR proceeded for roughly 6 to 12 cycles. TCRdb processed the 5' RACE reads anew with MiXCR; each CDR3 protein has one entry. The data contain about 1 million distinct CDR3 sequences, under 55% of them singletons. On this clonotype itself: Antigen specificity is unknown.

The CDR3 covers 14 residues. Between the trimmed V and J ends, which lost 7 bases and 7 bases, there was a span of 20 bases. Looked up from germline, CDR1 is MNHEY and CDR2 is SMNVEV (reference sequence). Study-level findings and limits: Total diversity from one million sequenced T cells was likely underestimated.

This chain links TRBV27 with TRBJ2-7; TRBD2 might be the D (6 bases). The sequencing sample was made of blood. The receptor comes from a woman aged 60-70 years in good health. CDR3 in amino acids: CASTHGTLYNEQYF. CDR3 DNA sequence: TGTGCCAGCACTCACGGGACTCTCTACAATGAGCAGTACTTC.